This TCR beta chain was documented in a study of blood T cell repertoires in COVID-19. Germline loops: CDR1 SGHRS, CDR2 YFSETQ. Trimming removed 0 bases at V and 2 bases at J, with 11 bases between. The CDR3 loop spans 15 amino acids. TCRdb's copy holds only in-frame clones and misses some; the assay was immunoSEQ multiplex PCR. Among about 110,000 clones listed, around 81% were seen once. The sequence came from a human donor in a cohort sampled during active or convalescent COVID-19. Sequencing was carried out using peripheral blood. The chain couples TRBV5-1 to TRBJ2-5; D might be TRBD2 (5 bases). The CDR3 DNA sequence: TGCGCCAGCAGCTTGGGAGGGTGGTTACAAGAGACCCAGTACTTC. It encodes CASSLGGWLQETQYF.